This T cell receptor beta chain is drawn from a study of response to subunit inactivated influenza vaccine. General observations from the study: The authors suggested that few new T cells are recruited per seasonal influenza vaccination.

This clonotype was seen more than once but under ten times. What it recognizes is unknown. V shed 5 bases and J shed 0 bases, with 11 bases lying between them. This CDR3 is 15 amino acids long. CDR1 and CDR2 (germline): LNHNV, YYDKDF (reference sequence). A single record per CDR3 protein comes from TCRdb applying MiXCR to the RT-PCR reads. The sample carries some 640,000 distinct CDR3 sequences, approximately 14% recorded once. The genes are TRBV15 and TRBJ2-1; tentatively, D is TRBD1 (5 bases). Sequenced material: PBMCs from blood, taken less than 15 days before vaccination. The receptor was derived from a man aged 45 to 65 who received an inactivated influenza vaccine. In DNA, the CDR3 is TGTGCCACCAGCCCCGGCAGGGCCTCCTACAATGAGCAGTTCTTC. As protein: CATSPGRASYNEQFF.